The 6 T cell receptor beta chains below all came from one sample that was sequenced in a study of T cell changes during pregnancy in multiple sclerosis. Clones were sequenced by immunoSEQ multiplex PCR, and TCRdb holds only the in-frame ones, with some missing. The repertoire has tens of thousands of clones, over 75% of them found once; the top ten carry around 0.47%. This sample comprised CD4+ T cells from peripheral blood mononuclear cells, obtained in the first trimester of pregnancy. These receptors originate from a female donor in good health, enrolled as a control in a pregnancy study.

The chain recombines TRBV19 with TRBJ1-2; D is perhaps TRBD1 (5 bases). V was shortened by 3 bases and J by 8 bases, with 16 bases between the two germline ends. This CDR3 region has 14 residues. Looked up from germline, CDR1 is LNHDA and CDR2 is SQIVND (reference sequence). CDR3 loop: CASSMGSGLGGYTF. The DNA for the CDR3 is TGTGCCAGTAGTATGGGCTCAGGGCTGGGAGGCTACACCTTC.

CDR3 region: CASSIGRSSYEQYF. The CDR3 DNA follows: TGTGCCAGTTCGATAGGTAGGAGCTCCTACGAGCAGTACTTC. J is TRBJ2-7 and V is TRBV19; no reliable D call. The CDR3 consists of 14 residues. The ends were cut back, 8 bases at V and 0 bases at J, with 14 bases in the middle. Germline V gene sequence: CDR1 LNHDA, CDR2 SQIVND (reference sequence).

This clone was seen a handful of times. CDR3 DNA sequence: TGTGCCAGTAGTATAGGGCCGAACACTGAAGCTTTCTTT. Its protein is CASSIGPNTEAFF. The gene calls are TRBV19 and TRBJ1-1; D is unresolved. The CDR3 consists of 13 residues. The ends were cut back, 1 base at V and 1 base at J, with 4 bases in the middle. Germline lookup yields CDR1 LNHDA and CDR2 SQIVND (reference sequence).

The chain links TRBV29-1 to TRBJ2-5; no clear D. The CDR3 consists of 11 residues. The V gene lost 5 bases and the J gene lost 4 bases, with 8 bases spanning the gap. Germline values: CDR1 SQVTM, CDR2 ANQGSEA. The CDR3 loop is CSVIPGETQYF. In DNA, the CDR3 is TGCAGCGTTATTCCGGGAGAGACCCAGTACTTC. Full variable domain (outside the CDR3, taken from reference TRBV29-1 and TRBJ2-5): SAVISQKPSRDICQRGTSLTIQCQVDSQVTMMFWYRQQPGQSLTLIATANQGSEATYESGFVIDKFPISRPNLTFSTLTVSNMSPEDSSIYLCSVIPGETQYFGPGTRLLVL.

J is TRBJ2-2 and V is TRBV9; D is unclear. Trimming removed 3 bases at V and 4 bases at J, with 13 bases between. The CDR3 is 15 residues long. Germline V CDR1 and CDR2: SGDLS, YYNGEE. CDR3 sequence: CASSATDIPTGELFF. The CDR3 DNA sequence: TGTGCCAGCAGCGCCACAGATATCCCCACCGGGGAGCTGTTTTTT.

The V gene is TRBV7-2, the J gene TRBJ1-3; D not certain. Trimming removed 5 bases at V and 7 bases at J, with 6 bases between. Germline CDR1 is SGHTA and CDR2 is FQGNSA. This CDR3 comprises 11 residues. The CDR3 DNA is TGTGCCAGCAGCGGGCTGAACACCATATATTTT. Amino acids: CASSGLNTIYF.